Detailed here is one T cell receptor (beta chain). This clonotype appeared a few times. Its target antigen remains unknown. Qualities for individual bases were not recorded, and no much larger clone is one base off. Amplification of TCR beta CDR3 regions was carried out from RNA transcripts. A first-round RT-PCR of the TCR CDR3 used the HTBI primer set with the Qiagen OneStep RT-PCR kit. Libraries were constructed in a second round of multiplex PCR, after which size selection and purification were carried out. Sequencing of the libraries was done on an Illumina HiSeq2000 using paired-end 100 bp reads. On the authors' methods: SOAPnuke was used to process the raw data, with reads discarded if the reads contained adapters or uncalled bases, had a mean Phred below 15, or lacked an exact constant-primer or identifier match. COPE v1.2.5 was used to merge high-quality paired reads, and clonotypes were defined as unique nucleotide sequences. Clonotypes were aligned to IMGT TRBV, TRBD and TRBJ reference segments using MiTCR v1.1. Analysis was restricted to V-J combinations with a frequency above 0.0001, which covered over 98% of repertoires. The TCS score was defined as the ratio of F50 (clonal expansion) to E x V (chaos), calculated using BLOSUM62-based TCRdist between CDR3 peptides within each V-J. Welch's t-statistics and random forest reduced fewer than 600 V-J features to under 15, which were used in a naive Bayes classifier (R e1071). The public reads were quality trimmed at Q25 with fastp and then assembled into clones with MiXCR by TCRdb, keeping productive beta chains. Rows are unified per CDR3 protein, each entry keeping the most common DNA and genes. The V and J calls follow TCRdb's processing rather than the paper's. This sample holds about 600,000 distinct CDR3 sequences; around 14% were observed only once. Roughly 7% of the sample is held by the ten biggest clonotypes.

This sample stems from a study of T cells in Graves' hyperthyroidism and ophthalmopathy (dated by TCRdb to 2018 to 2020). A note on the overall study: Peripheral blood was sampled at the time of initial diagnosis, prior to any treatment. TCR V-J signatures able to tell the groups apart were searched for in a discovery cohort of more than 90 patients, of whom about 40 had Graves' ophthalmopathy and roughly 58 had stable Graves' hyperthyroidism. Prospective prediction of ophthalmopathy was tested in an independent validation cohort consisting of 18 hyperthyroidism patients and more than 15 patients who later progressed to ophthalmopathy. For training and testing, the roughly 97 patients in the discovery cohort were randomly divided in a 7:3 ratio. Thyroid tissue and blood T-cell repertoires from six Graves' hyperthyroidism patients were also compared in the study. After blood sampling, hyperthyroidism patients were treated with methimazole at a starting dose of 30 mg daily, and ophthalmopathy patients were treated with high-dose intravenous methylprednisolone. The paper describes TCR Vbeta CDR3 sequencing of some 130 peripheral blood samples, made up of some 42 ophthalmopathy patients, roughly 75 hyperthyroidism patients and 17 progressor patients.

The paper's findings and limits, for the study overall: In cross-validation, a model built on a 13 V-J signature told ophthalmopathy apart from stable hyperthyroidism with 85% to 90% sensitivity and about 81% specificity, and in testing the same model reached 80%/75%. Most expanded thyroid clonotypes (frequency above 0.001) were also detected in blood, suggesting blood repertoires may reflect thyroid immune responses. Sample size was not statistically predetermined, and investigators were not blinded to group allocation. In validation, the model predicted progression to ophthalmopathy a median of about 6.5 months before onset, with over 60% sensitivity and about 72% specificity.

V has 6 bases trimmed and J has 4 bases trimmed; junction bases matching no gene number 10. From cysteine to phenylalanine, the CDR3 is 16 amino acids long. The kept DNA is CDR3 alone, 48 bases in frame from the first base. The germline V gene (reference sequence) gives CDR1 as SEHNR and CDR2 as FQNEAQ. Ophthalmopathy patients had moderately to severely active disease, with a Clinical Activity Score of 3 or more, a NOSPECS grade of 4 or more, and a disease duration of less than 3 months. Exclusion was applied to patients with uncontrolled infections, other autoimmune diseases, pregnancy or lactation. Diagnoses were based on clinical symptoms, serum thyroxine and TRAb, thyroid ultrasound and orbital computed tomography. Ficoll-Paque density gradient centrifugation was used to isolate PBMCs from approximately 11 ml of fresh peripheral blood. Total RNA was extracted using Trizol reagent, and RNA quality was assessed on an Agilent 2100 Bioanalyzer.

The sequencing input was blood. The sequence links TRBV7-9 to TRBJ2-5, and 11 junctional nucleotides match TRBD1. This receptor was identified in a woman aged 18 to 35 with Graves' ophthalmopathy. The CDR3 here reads CASSELGTGGIETQYF. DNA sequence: TGTGCCAGCAGTGAATTGGGGACAGGGGGGATAGAGACCCAGTACTTC.